A selection of T cell receptor beta chains follows, all from one sample in a study of blood T cell repertoires in COVID-19. TCRdb's copy holds only in-frame clones and misses some; the assay was immunoSEQ multiplex PCR. The table lists about 110,000 clones, 70% to 85% of them singletons. Material: peripheral blood. These receptors all come from a human donor with acute or convalescent COVID-19. The donor label of this sample is uncertain. Each CDR3 is given with its conserved first and last residue. Fields, in order: J gene, V gene, D gene, clone size, CDR3 protein, CDR3 DNA. The D gene is left open where the match is weak. Not every row has a clone size; where given, it reads once, few, many or a size class.

J gene: TRBJ2-1; V gene: TRBV6-6; D gene: -; clone size: -; CDR3 protein: CASIRSLRDYNEQFF; CDR3 DNA: TGTGCCAGCATCCGGTCCCTCCGGGACTACAATGAGCAGTTCTTC
J gene: TRBJ1-1; V gene: TRBV5-6; D gene: TRBD1; clone size: -; CDR3 protein: CASSITGGTEAFF; CDR3 DNA: TGTGCCAGCAGCATAACAGGGGGCACTGAAGCTTTCTTT
J gene: TRBJ2-3; V gene: TRBV5-1; D gene: -; clone size: -; CDR3 protein: CASSFSEGGPADTQYF; CDR3 DNA: TGCGCCAGCAGCTTTTCGGAGGGGGGGCCTGCAGATACGCAGTATTTT
J gene: TRBJ2-7; V gene: TRBV27; D gene: TRBD2; clone size: -; CDR3 protein: CASRPGTRSSYEQYF; CDR3 DNA: TGTGCCAGCAGGCCCGGGACTAGAAGCTCCTACGAGCAGTACTTC
J gene: TRBJ1-1; V gene: TRBV14; D gene: -; clone size: -; CDR3 protein: CASSQSGWGVNTEAFF; CDR3 DNA: TGTGCCAGCAGCCAATCCGGATGGGGAGTCAACACTGAAGCTTTCTTT
J gene: TRBJ1-1; V gene: TRBV11-2; D gene: -; clone size: -; CDR3 protein: CASSLTGNTEAFF; CDR3 DNA: TGTGCCAGCAGCTTAACAGGGAACACTGAAGCTTTCTTT
J gene: TRBJ1-6; V gene: TRBV28; D gene: TRBD1; clone size: few; CDR3 protein: CASNDPGQGNSPLHF; CDR3 DNA: TGTGCCAGCAACGATCCGGGACAGGGAAACTCACCCCTCCACTTT
J gene: TRBJ1-6; V gene: TRBV4-1; D gene: -; clone size: -; CDR3 protein: CASSLSGLADSPLHF; CDR3 DNA: TGCGCCAGCAGCCTATCGGGGTTAGCGGATTCACCCCTCCACTTT
J gene: TRBJ2-7; V gene: TRBV6-5; D gene: -; clone size: -; CDR3 protein: CASSYSPGVEQYF; CDR3 DNA: TGTGCCAGCAGTTACTCGCCGGGAGTAGAGCAGTACTTC
J gene: TRBJ2-1; V gene: TRBV5-1; D gene: TRBD2; clone size: -; CDR3 protein: CASSLVSGGTYNEQFF; CDR3 DNA: TGCGCCAGCAGCTTGGTCTCGGGGGGGACATACAATGAGCAGTTCTTC
J gene: TRBJ1-3; V gene: TRBV19; D gene: -; clone size: -; CDR3 protein: CASSIPPNTIYF; CDR3 DNA: TGTGCCAGTAGTATTCCCCCGAACACCATATATTTT
J gene: TRBJ1-4; V gene: TRBV30; D gene: -; clone size: few; CDR3 protein: CAWSVISEKLFF; CDR3 DNA: TGTGCCTGGAGTGTAATTAGTGAAAAACTGTTTTTT
J gene: TRBJ1-4; V gene: TRBV9; D gene: -; clone size: -; CDR3 protein: CASSNTGYGEKLFF; CDR3 DNA: TGTGCCAGCAGCAATACAGGGTATGGAGAAAAACTGTTTTTT
J gene: TRBJ2-4; V gene: TRBV7-2; D gene: TRBD1; clone size: once; CDR3 protein: CASSLVGGTGAKNIQYF; CDR3 DNA: TGTGCCAGCAGCTTAGTGGGTGGGACAGGGGCCAAAAACATTCAGTACTTC
J gene: TRBJ2-3; V gene: TRBV29-1; D gene: TRBD2; clone size: -; CDR3 protein: CSVFGDPAGEADTQYF; CDR3 DNA: TGCAGCGTTTTCGGAGACCCTGCGGGGGAAGCAGATACGCAGTATTTT
J gene: TRBJ2-1; V gene: TRBV7-9; D gene: TRBD2; clone size: -; CDR3 protein: CASSPTSGGFNEQFF; CDR3 DNA: TGTGCCAGCAGCCCGACTAGCGGGGGCTTCAATGAGCAGTTCTTC
J gene: TRBJ2-1; V gene: TRBV21-1; D gene: -; clone size: -; CDR3 protein: CASSKGVAGAEQFF; CDR3 DNA: TGTGCCAGCAGCAAAGGGGTAGCGGGGGCTGAGCAGTTCTTC
J gene: TRBJ2-3; V gene: TRBV7-6; D gene: -; clone size: few; CDR3 protein: CASSLISGTDTQYF; CDR3 DNA: TGTGCCAGCAGCTTGATATCGGGGACAGATACGCAGTATTTT